This TCR beta chain was captured in a study of CD8+CD57+ T cells in acquired aplastic anemia (dated by TCRdb to between 2017 and 2018). Study-wide context: A mean of about 3.2 ug of DNA, ranging from roughly 0.17 to 30 ug, was extracted from sorted CD4+ and CD8+ cells. The research as a whole found: Between patients and healthy controls, no significant difference in CD8+ Simpson's diversity was found (P=0.060). Fewer than 35 CD8+ CDR3 sequences were found to be shared between patients and controls, but these sequences appeared to be highly expressed in patients and within the immunodominant clones of the patients.

This clonotype was seen only a few times. Its target antigen remains unknown. No base quality values were provided; no much bigger clone lies one nucleotide off. Genomic DNA was used as template for profiling of TCR beta VDJ combinations and CDR3 sequences. An Illumina HiSeq 2000 was used for TCR repertoire sequencing. Turning to the authors' computational methods: TRBV/TRBJ rearrangement plots, CDR3 size and DJ length profiles, and Simpson's diversity index were used to assess repertoires. The most abundant DNA sequence in the deep sequencing data was defined as the immunodominant clone. CDR3 amino acid sequences were checked for sharing between subjects and were compared against published repertoires and the VDJdb database. Using fastp trimming at Q25 and MiXCR clonotype assembly, TCRdb reanalyzed the public sequencing data and kept in-frame beta chains. Each entry is one CDR3 protein sequence, shown with its most common DNA and genes. The authors' filters were not applied to this entry. The sample data list 250,000 to 300,000 distinct CDR3 sequences, and roughly half of these were observed just once. Of the sample, approximately 8.2% is held by the ten largest clones.

The study deep-sequenced TCR repertoires of sorted CD4+ and CD8+ blood T cells from severe aplastic anemia patients and healthy subjects. Ficoll-Paque density gradient centrifugation was used to isolate peripheral blood mononuclear cells. CD4+ and CD8+ T cells were sorted by FACS or magnetic beads before DNA extraction. Sequencing used sorted CD4+, CD8+, or CD8+CD57+ T cells (not recorded which) from PBMCs. The TCR sequence derives from a human donor with severe aplastic anemia or a healthy control (not recorded which).

The CDR3 reads as follows: CASSRRSSYNEQFF. In nucleotides, the sequence is TGTGCCAGCAGCCGGCGGTCCTCCTACAATGAGCAGTTCTTC. The V and J segments used are TRBV2 and TRBJ2-1; too little of a D gene remains to name it. The CDR3 runs 14 residues from the cysteine to the phenylalanine. Kept here is only the CDR3 DNA, which spans 42 bases and is read in frame from base 1. In the germline V gene, CDR1 corresponds to SNHLY and CDR2 to FYNNEI. V and J are truncated by 6 bases and 0 bases respectively, leaving an intervening sequence of 9 bases.